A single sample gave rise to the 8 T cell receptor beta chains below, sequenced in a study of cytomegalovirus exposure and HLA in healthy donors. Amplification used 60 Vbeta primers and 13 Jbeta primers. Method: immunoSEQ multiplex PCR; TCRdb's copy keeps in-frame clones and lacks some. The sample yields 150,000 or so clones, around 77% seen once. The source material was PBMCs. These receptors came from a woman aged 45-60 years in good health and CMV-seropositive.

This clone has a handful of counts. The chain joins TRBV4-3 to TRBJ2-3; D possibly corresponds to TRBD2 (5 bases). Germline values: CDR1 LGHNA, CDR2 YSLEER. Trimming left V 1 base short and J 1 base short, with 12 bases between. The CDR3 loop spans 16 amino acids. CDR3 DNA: TGCGCCAGCAGCCAAGGGGTAAGCGGAGGCACAGATACGCAGTATTTT. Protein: CASSQGVSGGTDTQYF.

CDR3 protein: CASRASGAIYNEQFF. For the CDR3, the DNA is TGTGCCAGCAGGGCTAGCGGGGCCATCTACAATGAGCAGTTCTTC. The genes are TRBV28 and TRBJ2-1, with TRBD2 identical over 9 bases. Trimming cost V 6 bases and J 3 bases; bases outside gene matches: 6. The CDR3 extends over 15 amino acids. In germline, CDR1 is MDHEN, CDR2 SYDVKM.

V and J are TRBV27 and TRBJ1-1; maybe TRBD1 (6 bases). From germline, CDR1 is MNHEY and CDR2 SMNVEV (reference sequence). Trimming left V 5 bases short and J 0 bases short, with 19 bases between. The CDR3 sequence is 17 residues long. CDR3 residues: CASSPGGAKFMNTEAFF. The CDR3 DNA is TGTGCCAGCAGTCCCGGGGGGGCTAAATTTATGAACACTGAAGCTTTCTTT.

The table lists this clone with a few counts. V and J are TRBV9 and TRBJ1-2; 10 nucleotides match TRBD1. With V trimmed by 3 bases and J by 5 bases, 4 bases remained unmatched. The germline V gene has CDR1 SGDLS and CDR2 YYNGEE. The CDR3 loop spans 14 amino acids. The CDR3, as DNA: TGTGCCAGCAGCGCTGGACAGGGGGTTTATGGCTACACCTTC. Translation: CASSAGQGVYGYTF.

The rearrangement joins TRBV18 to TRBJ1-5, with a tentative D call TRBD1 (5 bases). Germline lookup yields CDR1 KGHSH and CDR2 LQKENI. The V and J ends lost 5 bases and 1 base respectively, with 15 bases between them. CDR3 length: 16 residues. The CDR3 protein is CASSRNRIGSNQPQHF. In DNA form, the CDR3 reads TGTGCCAGCTCAAGAAACAGGATCGGGAGCAATCAGCCCCAGCATTTT. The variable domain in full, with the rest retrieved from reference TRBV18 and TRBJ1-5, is NAGVMQNPRHLVRRRGQEARLRCSPMKGHSHVYWYRQLPEEGLKFMVYLQKENIIDESGMPKERFSAEFPKEGPSILRIQQVVRGDSAAYFCASSRNRIGSNQPQHFGDGTRLSIL.

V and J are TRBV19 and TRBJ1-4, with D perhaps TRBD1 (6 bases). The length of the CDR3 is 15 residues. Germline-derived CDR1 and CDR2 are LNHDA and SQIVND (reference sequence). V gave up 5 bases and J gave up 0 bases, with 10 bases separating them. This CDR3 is CASSPYRATNEKLFF. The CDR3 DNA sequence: TGTGCCAGTAGTCCCTACAGGGCAACTAATGAAAAACTGTTTTTT.

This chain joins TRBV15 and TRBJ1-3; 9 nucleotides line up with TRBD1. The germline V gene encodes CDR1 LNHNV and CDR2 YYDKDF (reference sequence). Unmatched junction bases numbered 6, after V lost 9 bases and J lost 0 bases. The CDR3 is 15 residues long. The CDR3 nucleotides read TGTGCCACGCGACAGACAGGGGGCTCTGGAAACACCATATATTTT. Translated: CATRQTGGSGNTIYF.

The CDR3 protein is CASKLGQYNSPLHF. The DNA for the CDR3 is TGTGCCAGCAAACTGGGACAGTATAATTCACCCCTCCACTTT. The V and J genes are TRBV28 and TRBJ1-6, with TRBD1 identical over 7 bases. Per the germline V gene, CDR1 is MDHEN and CDR2 is SYDVKM. With 7 bases clipped from V and 4 bases from J, the junction kept 4 bases outside the gene matches. The CDR3 extends over 14 amino acids.